This T cell receptor beta chain stems from a study of T cell responses to AZD1222 COVID-19 vaccine. Study results and caveats: Across spike, vaccine-associated CD4 TCRs were found, dominant at 160-218 and 743-854. Repertoires were sampled only after the peak T cell response. Unmutated variant regions are reportedly targeted by nearly half of spike-specific TCRs.

CDR3 length equals 16 residues. The V segment lost 2 bases and the J segment 0 bases; nucleotides outside the gene matches: 4. Germline V lookup: CDR1 SGHDT, CDR2 YYEEEE. Some second doses came at about 4 weeks and others at about 12 weeks; these were pooled. Clones were read by immunoSEQ multiplex PCR, and TCRdb kept only the in-frame ones, dropping some. This repertoire shows roughly 150,000 clones, roughly 91% found once; its top ten account for about 6%. This clone has a handful of counts. Its antigen is not known. Source: peripheral blood, taken 28 days after the second AZD1222 dose. The chain employs TRBV5-6 and TRBJ2-1; 8 nucleotides agree with TRBD2. The clonotype was recovered from an adult who received the AZD1222 COVID-19 vaccine. DNA of the CDR3: TGTGCCAGCAGCTTACTAGCGGTGAGCTCCTACAATGAGCAGTTCTTC. Its protein is CASSLLAVSSYNEQFF.